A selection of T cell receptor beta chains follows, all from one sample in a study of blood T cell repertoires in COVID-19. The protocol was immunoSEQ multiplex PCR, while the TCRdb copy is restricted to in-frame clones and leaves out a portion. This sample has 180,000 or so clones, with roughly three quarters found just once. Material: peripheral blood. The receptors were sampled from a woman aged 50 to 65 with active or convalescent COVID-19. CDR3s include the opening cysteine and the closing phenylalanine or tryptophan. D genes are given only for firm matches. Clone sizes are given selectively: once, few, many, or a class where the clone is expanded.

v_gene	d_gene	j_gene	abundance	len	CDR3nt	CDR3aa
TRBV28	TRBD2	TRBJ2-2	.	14	TGTGCCAGCAGGGCTAGCGGGGACACCGGGGAGCTGTTTTTT	CASRASGDTGELFF
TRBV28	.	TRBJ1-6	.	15	TGTGCCAGCAGTTTACAGGGGAGAAGTAATTCACCCCTCCACTTT	CASSLQGRSNSPLHF
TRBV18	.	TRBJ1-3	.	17	TGTGCCAGCTCACCCGAGTCGGGGGGCTCTAGTGGAAACACCATATATTTT	CASSPESGGSSGNTIYF
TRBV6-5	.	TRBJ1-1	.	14	TGTGCCAGCAGTTACAAGGTTGACGGGGATGAAGCTTTCTTT	CASSYKVDGDEAFF
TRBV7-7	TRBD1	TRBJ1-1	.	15	TGTGCCAGCAGCAGGGACAGGGGGCAAGGCACTGAAGCTTTCTTT	CASSRDRGQGTEAFF
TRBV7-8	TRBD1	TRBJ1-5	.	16	TGTGCCAGCAGCTTAGCCGGACAGGTTAGCAATCAGCCCCAGCATTTT	CASSLAGQVSNQPQHF
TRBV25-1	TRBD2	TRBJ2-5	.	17	TGTGCCAGCAGTAAGGGAGGGGCGGGACCAGATGAGGAGACCCAGTACTTC	CASSKGGAGPDEETQYF
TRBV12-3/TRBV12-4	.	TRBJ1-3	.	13	TGTGCCAGCACACTCGAATCTGGAAACACCATATATTTT	CASTLESGNTIYF
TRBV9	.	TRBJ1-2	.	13	TGTGCCAGCAGCGAGGGGGATGGCTATGGCTACACCTTC	CASSEGDGYGYTF
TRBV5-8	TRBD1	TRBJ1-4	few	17	TGTGCCAGCAGCGATTGGACAGGTTATGCAACTAATGAAAAACTGTTTTTT	CASSDWTGYATNEKLFF
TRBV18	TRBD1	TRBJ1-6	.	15	TGTGCCAGCTCACCCTCGGGGACAGGGAATTCACCCCTCCACTTT	CASSPSGTGNSPLHF
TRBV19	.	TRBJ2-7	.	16	TGTGCCAGTAGGGGACTCTCGACAGGGCTCTCCCACGAGCAGTACTTC	CASRGLSTGLSHEQYF
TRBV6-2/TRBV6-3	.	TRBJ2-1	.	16	TGTGCCAGCAGTTACTCAGGACTACCCCCCTACAATGAGCAGTTCTTC	CASSYSGLPPYNEQFF
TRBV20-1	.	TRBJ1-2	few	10	TGCAGTGCCTCAGGGGATGGCTACACCTTC	CSASGDGYTF
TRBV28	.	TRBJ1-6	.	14	TGTGCCAGCAGTCCCCTCAGGGTCCAGTCACCCCTCCACTTT	CASSPLRVQSPLHF
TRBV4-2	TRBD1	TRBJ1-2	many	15	TGTGCCAGCAGCCAAGAGGGACAGACTAACTATGGCTACACCTTC	CASSQEGQTNYGYTF
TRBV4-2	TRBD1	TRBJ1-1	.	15	TGTGCCAGCAGCCAATCAGGGGGCCAGAACACTGAAGCTTTCTTT	CASSQSGGQNTEAFF
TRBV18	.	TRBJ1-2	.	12	TGTGCCAGCTCACCGGACAGACTTGGCTACACCTTC	CASSPDRLGYTF
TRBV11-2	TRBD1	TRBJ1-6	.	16	TGTGCCAGCAGCTTACGGACAGGACAATATAATTCACCCCTCCACTTT	CASSLRTGQYNSPLHF
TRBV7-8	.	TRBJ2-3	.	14	TGTGCCAGCAGACCCAGCGGGCACACAGATACGCAGTATTTT	CASRPSGHTDTQYF
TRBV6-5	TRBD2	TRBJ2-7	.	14	TGTGCCAGCAGCGGGGGGACTAGTAGGCACGAGCAGTACTTC	CASSGGTSRHEQYF
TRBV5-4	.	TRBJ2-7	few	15	TGTGCCAGCAGCTCCGGCGGACGGGAGTCCCACGAGCAGTACTTC	CASSSGGRESHEQYF
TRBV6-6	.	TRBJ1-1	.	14	TGTGCCAGCAGTAATCAGGGGATGAACACTGAAGCTTTCTTT	CASSNQGMNTEAFF
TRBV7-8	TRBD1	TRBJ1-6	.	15	TGTGCCAGCACCCCCGGACAGGGGATCAATTCACCCCTCCACTTT	CASTPGQGINSPLHF
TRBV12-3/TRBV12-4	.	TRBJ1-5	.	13	TGTGCCAGCAGTGTGCAGGGTGATCAGCCCCAGCATTTT	CASSVQGDQPQHF
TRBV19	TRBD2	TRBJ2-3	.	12	TGTGCCAGTAGAGCGGGAGTAGATACGCAGTATTTT	CASRAGVDTQYF
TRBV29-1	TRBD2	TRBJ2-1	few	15	TGCAGCGGCAGGACTAGCGGGGGCCTTTACAATGAGCAGTTCTTC	CSGRTSGGLYNEQFF
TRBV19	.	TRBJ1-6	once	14	TGTGCCAGTAGAGTACAGGGTTCGGGGTCACCCCTCCACTTT	CASRVQGSGSPLHF
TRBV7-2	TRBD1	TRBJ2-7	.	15	TGTGCCAGCAGCTTTGTCTCCAGGGGGCAGGGCGAGCAGTACTTC	CASSFVSRGQGEQYF
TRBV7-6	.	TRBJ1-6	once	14	TGTGCCAGCAGCTCTCAAGAGTATAATTCACCCCTCCACTTT	CASSSQEYNSPLHF
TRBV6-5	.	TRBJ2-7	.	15	TGTGCCAGCAGCCGAACAGGGCTTAGCTCCTACGAGCAGTACTTC	CASSRTGLSSYEQYF